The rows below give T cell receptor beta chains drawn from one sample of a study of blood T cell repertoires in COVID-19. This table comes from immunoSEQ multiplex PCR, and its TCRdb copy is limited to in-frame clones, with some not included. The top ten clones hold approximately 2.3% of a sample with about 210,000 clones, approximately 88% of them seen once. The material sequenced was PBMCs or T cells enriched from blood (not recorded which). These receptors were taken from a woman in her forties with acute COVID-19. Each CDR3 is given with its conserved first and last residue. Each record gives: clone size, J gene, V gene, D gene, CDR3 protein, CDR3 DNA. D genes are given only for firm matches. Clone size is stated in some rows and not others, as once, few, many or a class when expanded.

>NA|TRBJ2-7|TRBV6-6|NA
CARDGGPYEQYF
TGTGCCAGGGACGGGGGGCCCTACGAGCAGTACTTC
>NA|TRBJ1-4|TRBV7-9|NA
CASSLGGGEEKLFF
TGTGCCAGCAGCTTAGGGGGCGGAGAAGAAAAACTGTTTTTT
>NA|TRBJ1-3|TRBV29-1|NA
CSVERDPGNTIYF
TGCAGCGTTGAGAGGGATCCTGGAAACACCATATATTTT
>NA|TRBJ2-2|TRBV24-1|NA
CATSLTGVGGRGELFF
TGTGCCACATCACTTACAGGAGTGGGAGGTCGCGGGGAGCTGTTTTTT
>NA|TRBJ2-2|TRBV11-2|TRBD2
CASSLVSGSGTGELFF
TGTGCCAGCAGCTTAGTAAGCGGGAGCGGGACCGGGGAGCTGTTTTTT
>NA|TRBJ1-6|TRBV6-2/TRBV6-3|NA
CASSSTGSGNSPLHF
TGTGCCAGCAGTTCTACAGGGTCGGGGAATTCACCCCTCCACTTT
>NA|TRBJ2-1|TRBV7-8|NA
CASSLQSRSNNEQFF
TGTGCCAGCAGCTTACAATCGAGGTCCAACAATGAGCAGTTCTTC
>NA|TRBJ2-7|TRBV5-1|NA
CASSLTGTPSYEQYF
TGCGCCAGCAGCTTAACCGGGACACCCTCCTACGAGCAGTACTTC
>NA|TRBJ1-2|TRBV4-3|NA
CASSRDLGDDYGYTF
TGCGCCAGCAGCCGAGATCTCGGAGACGACTATGGCTACACCTTC
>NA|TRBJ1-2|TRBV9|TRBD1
CASSDGTGGNGYTF
TGTGCCAGCAGCGATGGGACAGGGGGTAATGGCTACACCTTC
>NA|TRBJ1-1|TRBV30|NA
CAWSRGAGNTEAFF
TGTGCCTGGAGCCGGGGGGCGGGGAACACTGAAGCTTTCTTT
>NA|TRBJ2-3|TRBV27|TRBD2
CASRTPSGSTDTQYF
TGTGCCAGCAGGACCCCTAGCGGTAGCACAGATACGCAGTATTTT
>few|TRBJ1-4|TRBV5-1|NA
CASSFRVNEKLFF
TGCGCCAGCAGCTTTCGGGTGAATGAAAAACTGTTTTTT
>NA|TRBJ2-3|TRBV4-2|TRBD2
CASSASGASTDTQYF
TGTGCCAGCAGCGCCAGCGGGGCCAGCACAGATACGCAGTATTTT
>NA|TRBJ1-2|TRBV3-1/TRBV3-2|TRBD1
CASSPTPLDRAYGYTF
TGTGCCAGCAGCCCTACCCCCCTAGACAGGGCCTATGGCTACACCTTC
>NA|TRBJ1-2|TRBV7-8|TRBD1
CASREQGLLGYTF
TGTGCCAGCAGGGAACAGGGGCTCCTTGGCTACACCTTC
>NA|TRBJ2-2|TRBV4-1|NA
CASSNGFRTGELFF
TGCGCCAGCAGTAACGGGTTTCGGACCGGGGAGCTGTTTTTT
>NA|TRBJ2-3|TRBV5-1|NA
CASSSGIAMTDTQYF
TGCGCCAGCAGCTCGGGAATAGCAATGACAGATACGCAGTATTTT
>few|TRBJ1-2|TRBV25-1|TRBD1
CASRPTGDGYGYTF
TGTGCCAGCAGGCCGACAGGGGATGGCTATGGCTACACCTTC
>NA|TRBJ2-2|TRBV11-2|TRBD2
CASIASGSTGELFF
TGTGCCAGCATCGCTAGCGGGAGCACCGGGGAGCTGTTTTTT
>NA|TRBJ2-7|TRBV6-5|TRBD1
CASRDPTGVEQYF
TGTGCCAGCAGGGACCCGACAGGGGTCGAGCAGTACTTC
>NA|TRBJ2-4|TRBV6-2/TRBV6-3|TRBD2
CASSYGSAAAGGSIGKNIQYF
TGTGCCAGCAGTTACGGTTCGGCCGCCGCCGGGGGGTCAATTGGCAAAAACATTCAGTACTTC
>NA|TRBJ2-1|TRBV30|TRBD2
CAWSVPLAGLAAVYNEQFF
TGTGCCTGGAGTGTACCTCTGGCGGGACTAGCAGCAGTCTACAATGAGCAGTTCTTC
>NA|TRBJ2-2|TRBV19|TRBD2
CASSIGAGGNTGELFF
TGTGCCAGTAGTATAGGTGCGGGGGGGAACACCGGGGAGCTGTTTTTT
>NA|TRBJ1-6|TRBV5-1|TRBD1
CASSPVGTGASPLHF
TGCGCCAGCAGCCCCGTAGGGACAGGGGCCTCACCCCTCCACTTT
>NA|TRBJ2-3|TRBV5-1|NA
CASSLGWSPTDTQYF
TGCGCCAGCAGCTTGGGTTGGAGTCCCACAGATACGCAGTATTTT
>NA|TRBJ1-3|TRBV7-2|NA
CASSLGAGDGNTIYF
TGTGCCAGCAGCTTAGGTGCGGGGGACGGAAACACCATATATTTT
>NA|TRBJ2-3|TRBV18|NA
CASSPFALAFTDTQYF
TGTGCCAGCTCACCATTCGCGCTAGCCTTCACAGATACGCAGTATTTT
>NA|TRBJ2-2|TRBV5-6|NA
CASSQMVGDGNSELFF
TGTGCCAGCAGCCAGATGGTCGGGGATGGCAATTCGGAGCTGTTTTTT
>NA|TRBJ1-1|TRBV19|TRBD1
CASSQRGRRTEAFF
TGTGCCAGTAGTCAGAGGGGGCGCCGGACTGAAGCTTTCTTT
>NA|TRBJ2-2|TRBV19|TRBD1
CASRRQGDTGELFF
TGTGCCAGTAGAAGGCAGGGGGACACCGGGGAGCTGTTTTTT
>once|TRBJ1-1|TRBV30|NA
CAWMYGGNTEAFF
TGTGCCTGGATGTACGGGGGGAACACTGAAGCTTTCTTT
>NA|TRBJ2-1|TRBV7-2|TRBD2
CASSLVGGGPTYNEQFF
TGTGCCAGCAGCTTAGTTGGCGGGGGGCCCACCTACAATGAGCAGTTCTTC
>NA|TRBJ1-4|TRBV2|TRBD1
CASSEKYLAGGAKDNEKLFF
TGTGCCAGCAGTGAAAAATACCTAGCAGGGGGCGCGAAGGACAATGAAAAACTGTTTTTT
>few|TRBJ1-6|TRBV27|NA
CASKWSSYNSPLHF
TGTGCCAGCAAGTGGAGCTCCTATAATTCACCCCTCCACTTT
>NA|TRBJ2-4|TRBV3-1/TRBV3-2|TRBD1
CASSQARQGCKAKNIQYF
TGTGCCAGCAGCCAAGCACGACAGGGGTGTAAAGCCAAAAACATTCAGTACTTC
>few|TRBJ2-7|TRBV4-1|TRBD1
CASSQGTASFYEQYF
TGCGCCAGCAGCCAGGGGACAGCATCCTTTTACGAGCAGTACTTC
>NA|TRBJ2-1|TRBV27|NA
CASSPSRGGPSYNEQFF
TGTGCCAGCAGTCCGTCCCGAGGGGGACCCTCCTACAATGAGCAGTTCTTC
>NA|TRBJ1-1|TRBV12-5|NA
CASGLEGYTEAFF
TGTGCTAGTGGTTTGGAGGGGTACACTGAAGCTTTCTTT
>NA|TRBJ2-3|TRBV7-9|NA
CASSLVGGATDTQYF
TGTGCCAGCAGCTTAGTAGGGGGGGCCACAGATACGCAGTATTTT
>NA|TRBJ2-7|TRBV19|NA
CASSSIGQRAEQYF
TGTGCCAGTAGCTCAATCGGACAGAGGGCCGAGCAGTACTTC
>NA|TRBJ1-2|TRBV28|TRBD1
CASSLFFQGANF
TGTGCCAGCAGTTTATTTTTCCAGGGGGCGAACTTC
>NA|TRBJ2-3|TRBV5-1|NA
CASGLQGSDTQYF
TGCGCCAGCGGCTTGCAGGGTTCAGATACGCAGTATTTT
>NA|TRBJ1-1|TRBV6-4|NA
CASSDKQGAAFF
TGTGCCAGCAGTGACAAACAGGGAGCAGCTTTCTTT
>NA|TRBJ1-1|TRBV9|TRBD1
CASSPRTGVITEAFF
TGTGCCAGCAGCCCCCGGACAGGGGTAATCACTGAAGCTTTCTTT
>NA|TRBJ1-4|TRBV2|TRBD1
CASTGQGYSEKLFF
TGTGCCAGCACCGGACAGGGGTATAGTGAAAAACTGTTTTTT
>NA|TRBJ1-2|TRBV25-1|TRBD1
CASSQTGAGNYGYTF
TGTGCCAGCAGCCAGACAGGGGCGGGGAACTATGGCTACACCTTC
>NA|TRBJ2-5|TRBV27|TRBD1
CASSGQGLETQYF
TGTGCCAGCAGCGGACAGGGGTTAGAGACCCAGTACTTC
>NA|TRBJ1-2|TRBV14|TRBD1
CASSQDLGQGENYGYTF
TGTGCCAGCAGCCAAGATCTCGGACAGGGGGAAAACTATGGCTACACCTTC
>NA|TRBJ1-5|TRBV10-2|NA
CASSDTVRGNQPQHF
TGCGCCAGCAGTGACACGGTGAGGGGCAATCAGCCCCAGCATTTT
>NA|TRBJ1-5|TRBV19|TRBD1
CASMRTGEAKPQHF
TGTGCCAGTATGAGGACAGGGGAAGCTAAGCCCCAGCATTTT
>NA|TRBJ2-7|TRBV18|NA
CASSQTVSYEQYF
TGTGCCAGCTCACAGACAGTCTCCTACGAGCAGTACTTC
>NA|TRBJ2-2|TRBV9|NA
CASSGSGTLPTGELFF
TGTGCCAGCAGCGGATCCGGGACTTTACCCACCGGGGAGCTGTTTTTT
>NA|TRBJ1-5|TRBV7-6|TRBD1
CASSLLRAGGVTLDNQPQHF
TGTGCCAGCAGCTTACTAAGGGCAGGGGGCGTGACATTGGACAATCAGCCCCAGCATTTT